A selection of T cell receptor beta chains follows, all from one sample in a study of blood T cells in healthy people across ages. TCRdb reprocessed the 5' RACE reads with MiXCR, giving one entry per CDR3 protein. This table holds more than 500,000 distinct CDR3 sequences, roughly 29% found once. Sequences were obtained from blood. The receptors shown here come from a woman in her 70s in good health. CDR3s include the opening cysteine and the closing phenylalanine or tryptophan. The order of the fields is J gene, clone size, D gene, V gene, CDR3 protein, CDR3 DNA. A D gene is named only where the DNA matches it firmly. The listing skips clone size in some rows; elsewhere it reads once, few, many or a size class.

TRBJ2-5,few,.,TRBV12-3/TRBV12-4,CASSLGGDLYQETQYF,TGTGCCAGCAGTTTAGGGGGTGACCTCTACCAAGAGACCCAGTACTTC
TRBJ1-1,.,.,TRBV5-1,CASNQGYDTEAFF,TGCGCCAGTAACCAGGGGTACGACACTGAAGCTTTCTTT
TRBJ1-4,few,TRBD1,TRBV20-1,CSARDPTGVGKLFF,TGCAGTGCTAGAGATCCCACAGGGGTTGGAAAACTGTTTTTT
TRBJ2-1,.,.,TRBV18,CASGGTDNEQFF,TGTGCCAGCGGAGGGACTGATAATGAGCAGTTCTTC
TRBJ2-5,few,.,TRBV4-3,CASSQARTYEQCF,TGCGCCAGCAGCCAGGCTAGAACCTACGAGCAGTGCTTC
TRBJ1-5,.,.,TRBV19,CASNPYEGVRNQPQHF,TGTGCCAGTAACCCTTACGAAGGGGTTCGCAATCAGCCCCAGCATTTT
TRBJ2-5,many,.,TRBV6-2/TRBV6-3,CASRVWETQYF,TGTGCCAGCAGGGTCTGGGAGACCCAGTACTTC
TRBJ2-5,many,.,TRBV5-1,CASSFGSQETQYF,TGCGCCAGCAGCTTTGGGTCCCAAGAGACCCAGTACTTC
TRBJ2-7,few,TRBD1,TRBV20-1,CSATDRGLHEQYF,TGCAGTGCTACGGACAGGGGACTCCACGAGCAGTACTTC
TRBJ2-5,many,.,TRBV11-1,CASSLPGGETQYF,TGTGCCAGCAGCTTGCCCGGGGGAGAGACCCAGTACTTC
TRBJ1-3,.,.,TRBV4-2,CASSPSPWRAAGNTIYF,TGTGCCAGCAGCCCCTCCCCGTGGAGGGCTGCAGGAAACACCATATATTTT
TRBJ2-7,few,TRBD2,TRBV4-3,CASSPERGVYEQYF,TGCGCCAGCAGCCCTGAGCGGGGGGTCTACGAGCAGTACTTC
TRBJ2-1,few,TRBD2,TRBV7-2,CASSKSGVLYNEQFF,TGTGCCAGCAGCAAAAGCGGGGTCCTATACAATGAGCAGTTCTTC
TRBJ1-1,.,.,TRBV6-6,CASSKGGGDTEAFF,TGTGCCAGCAGTAAAGGGGGTGGGGACACTGAAGCTTTCTTT
TRBJ1-4,.,TRBD1,TRBV6-6,CASSDQGAQEKLFF,TGTGCCAGCAGCGATCAGGGGGCGCAAGAAAAACTGTTTTTT
TRBJ1-2,.,.,TRBV5-1,CASSTTGPYGYTF,TGCGCCAGCAGCACGACAGGACCCTATGGCTACACCTTC
TRBJ1-4,.,.,TRBV5-1,CASSSGTKEKLFF,TGCGCCAGCAGCTCCGGGACCAAAGAAAAACTGTTTTTT
TRBJ1-5,.,.,TRBV27,CASSATAPDQPQHF,TGTGCCAGCAGTGCTACGGCCCCTGATCAGCCCCAGCATTTT
TRBJ2-2,few,.,TRBV7-2,CASSFQLTAGELFF,TGTGCCAGCAGCTTCCAACTAACCGCCGGGGAGCTGTTTTTT
TRBJ2-3,.,TRBD2,TRBV4-3,CASSHNRGGTQYF,TGCGCCAGCAGCCACAATCGGGGGGGTACGCAGTATTTT
TRBJ1-1,few,TRBD1,TRBV7-9,CASSFSPDRVDTEAFF,TGTGCCAGCAGCTTTAGTCCGGACAGGGTGGACACTGAAGCTTTCTTT
TRBJ2-2,.,.,TRBV20-1,CSARRLAPGELFF,TGCAGTGCTAGAAGGCTAGCTCCGGGGGAGCTGTTTTTT
TRBJ2-1,.,TRBD1,TRBV20-1,CSARTGTGPHEQFF,TGCAGTGCTAGGACCGGGACAGGGCCCCATGAGCAGTTCTTC
TRBJ2-5,.,.,TRBV4-2,CASSHIAQADQETQYF,TGTGCCAGCAGCCATATAGCCCAGGCGGACCAAGAGACCCAGTACTTC
TRBJ2-1,.,.,TRBV7-6,CASSSWTGEDEQFF,TGTGCCAGCAGCTCTTGGACTGGGGAAGATGAGCAGTTCTTC
TRBJ1-2,.,.,TRBV6-2/TRBV6-3,CASSYLRGAGYTF,TGTGCCAGCAGTTATCTGAGGGGTGCTGGCTACACCTTC
TRBJ2-3,few,.,TRBV30,CAWSVRDTQYF,TGTGCCTGGAGTGTTCGGGACACGCAGTATTTT
TRBJ2-5,.,TRBD2,TRBV5-1,CASSAGPSGDQETQYF,TGCGCCAGCAGCGCCGGTCCTAGCGGGGACCAAGAGACCCAGTACTTC
TRBJ2-7,.,TRBD2,TRBV20-1,CSARLAGDYEQYF,TGCAGTGCCCGACTAGCGGGAGACTACGAGCAGTACTTC
TRBJ2-7,.,.,TRBV15,CATRRPGKYEQYF,TGTGCCACCAGACGACCTGGAAAATACGAGCAGTACTTC
TRBJ2-7,.,TRBD1,TRBV5-1,CASSLVGQGNEQYF,TGCGCCAGCAGCTTGGTGGGACAGGGGAACGAGCAGTACTTC
TRBJ1-5,.,.,TRBV7-2,CASSPRVNNQPQHF,TGTGCCAGCAGCCCGCGGGTCAACAATCAGCCCCAGCATTTT
TRBJ2-7,few,.,TRBV9,CASSVGLGAYEQYF,TGTGCCAGCAGCGTAGGATTAGGAGCCTACGAGCAGTACTTC
TRBJ1-2,few,.,TRBV7-6,CASSLGTGEWSPVPSGYTF,TGTGCCAGCAGCTTAGGAACCGGTGAATGGAGTCCGGTTCCTTCTGGCTACACCTTC
TRBJ2-5,many,TRBD1,TRBV29-1,CSVLQGQETQYF,TGCAGCGTCCTACAGGGGCAAGAGACCCAGTACTTC
TRBJ2-7,.,TRBD2,TRBV7-2,CASSLRPVAGGAYEQYF,TGTGCCAGCAGCTTAAGGCCCGTCGCGGGGGGTGCGTACGAGCAGTACTTC
TRBJ1-2,.,.,TRBV12-3/TRBV12-4,CASSFAGMSYGYTF,TGTGCCAGCAGTTTCGCGGGGATGTCCTATGGCTACACCTTC
TRBJ1-1,.,.,TRBV18,CASSPPGRARMNTEAFF,TGTGCCAGCTCACCACCGGGGAGGGCTCGGATGAACACTGAAGCTTTCTTT
TRBJ1-2,.,.,TRBV10-3,CAISGGLVRPGYTF,TGTGCCATCAGTGGGGGCTTGGTGAGGCCTGGCTACACCTTC
TRBJ2-7,few,.,TRBV7-6,CASSTYGGLDEQYF,TGTGCCAGCAGCACCTACGGGGGGCTCGACGAGCAGTACTTC
TRBJ2-1,few,TRBD2,TRBV5-1,CASSLFGAGGTTRRDEQFF,TGCGCCAGCAGCTTGTTCGGGGCTGGAGGGACTACCAGACGGGATGAGCAGTTCTTC
TRBJ2-3,few,.,TRBV5-6,CASSLKRRTDTQYF,TGTGCCAGCAGCCTGAAGAGGCGCACAGATACGCAGTATTTT
TRBJ1-1,.,.,TRBV2,CASKTDTEAFF,TGTGCCAGTAAGACCGACACTGAAGCTTTCTTT
TRBJ2-7,.,.,TRBV11-2,CASSLYPDRSSSYEQYF,TGTGCCAGCAGCTTATATCCCGACAGGTCGAGCTCCTACGAGCAGTACTTC
TRBJ1-2,.,.,TRBV6-6,CASSVAGDNYGYTF,TGTGCCAGCAGTGTCGCCGGGGACAACTATGGCTACACCTTC
TRBJ1-1,few,.,TRBV29-1,CSSRNFPNAEAFF,TGCAGCTCCCGCAACTTCCCGAACGCTGAAGCTTTCTTT